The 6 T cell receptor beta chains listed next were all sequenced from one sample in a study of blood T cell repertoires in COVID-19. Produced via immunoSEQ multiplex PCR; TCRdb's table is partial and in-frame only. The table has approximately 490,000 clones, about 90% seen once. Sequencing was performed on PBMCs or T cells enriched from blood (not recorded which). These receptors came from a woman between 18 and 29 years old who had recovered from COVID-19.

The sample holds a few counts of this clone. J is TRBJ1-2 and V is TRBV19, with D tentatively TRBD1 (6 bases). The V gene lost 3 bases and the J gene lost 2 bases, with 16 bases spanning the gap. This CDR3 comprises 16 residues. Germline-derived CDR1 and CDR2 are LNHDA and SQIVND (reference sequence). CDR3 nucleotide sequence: TGTGCCAGTAGTATCTCTGGGGACACTGAAAACTATGGCTACACCTTC. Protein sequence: CASSISGDTENYGYTF. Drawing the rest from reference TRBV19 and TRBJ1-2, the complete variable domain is DGGITQSPKYLFRKEGQNVTLSCEQNLNHDAMYWYRQDPGQGLRLIYYSQIVNDFQKGDIAEGYSVSREKKESFPLTVTSAQKNPTAFYLCASSISGDTENYGYTFGSGTRLTVV.

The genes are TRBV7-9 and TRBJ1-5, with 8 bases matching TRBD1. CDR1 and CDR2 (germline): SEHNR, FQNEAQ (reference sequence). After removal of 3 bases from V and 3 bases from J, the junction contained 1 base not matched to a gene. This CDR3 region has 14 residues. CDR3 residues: CASSLGQANQPQHF. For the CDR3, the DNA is TGTGCCAGCAGCTTGGGACAGGCCAATCAGCCCCAGCATTTT. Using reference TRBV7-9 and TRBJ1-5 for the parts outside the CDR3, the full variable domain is DTGVSQNPRHKITKRGQNVTFRCDPISEHNRLYWYRQTLGQGPEFLTYFQNEAQLEKSRLLSDRFSAERPKGSFSTLEIQRTEQGDSAMYLCASSLGQANQPQHFGDGTRLSIL.

This CDR3 reads CASSWRGNEKLFF. CDR3 DNA sequence: TGTGCCAGCAGCTGGAGAGGAAATGAAAAACTGTTTTTT. The chain combines TRBV5-4 with TRBJ1-4, with no clear D. V was cut by 3 bases and J by 5 bases, with 8 bases left in between. CDR3 length: 13 amino acids. The germline V gene encodes CDR1 SGHNT and CDR2 YYREEE (reference sequence).

CDR3 protein: CASSMRGMNNSPLHF. In nucleotides, the CDR3 is TGTGCCAGCAGCATGAGGGGGATGAATAATTCACCCCTCCACTTT. J is TRBJ1-6 and V is TRBV5-5; perhaps TRBD1 as D (6 bases). The V and J ends lost 4 bases and 5 bases respectively, with 13 bases between them. This CDR3 comprises 15 residues. Germline V gene sequence: CDR1 SGHKS, CDR2 YYEKEE (reference sequence).

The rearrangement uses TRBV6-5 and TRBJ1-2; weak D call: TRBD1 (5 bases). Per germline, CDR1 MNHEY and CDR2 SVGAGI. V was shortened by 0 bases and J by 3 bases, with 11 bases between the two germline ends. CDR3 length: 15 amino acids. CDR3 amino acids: CASSYSGGEDYGYTF. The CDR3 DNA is TGTGCCAGCAGTTACTCAGGAGGGGAAGACTATGGCTACACCTTC.

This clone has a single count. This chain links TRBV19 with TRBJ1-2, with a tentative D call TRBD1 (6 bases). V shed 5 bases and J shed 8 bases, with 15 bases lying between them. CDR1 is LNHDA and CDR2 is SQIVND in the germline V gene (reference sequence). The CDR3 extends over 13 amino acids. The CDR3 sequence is CASSRRDTLGYTF. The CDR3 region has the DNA TGTGCCAGTAGTCGCCGGGACACCCTGGGCTACACCTTC.